This T cell receptor beta chain was captured in a study of early T cells in non-severe SARS-CoV-2 infection. Across the study: The authors sequenced bulk RNA from unsorted whole blood, leaving chains unpaired.

This clonotype was found a few times. The CDR3 consists of 15 residues. The V end lost 6 bases, the J end lost 3 bases, and 12 bases lay between the germline ends. Germline V gene data show CDR1 as LGHNT and CDR2 as FRNRAP. TCRdb reprocessed the 5' RACE reads with MiXCR, giving one entry per CDR3 protein. This table holds nearly 90,000 distinct CDR3 sequences, approximately 14% found once. The TCR originated in an adult who was a healthcare worker with PCR-confirmed SARS-CoV-2 infection or an uninfected control (not recorded which). This chain uses TRBV12-5 with TRBJ2-6; D is uncertain. Sequencing used whole blood. The CDR3 loop reads CASGPDAGGANVLTF. CDR3 sequence (DNA): TGTGCTAGTGGCCCGGACGCTGGTGGGGCCAACGTCCTGACTTTC. Drawing the rest from reference TRBV12-5 and TRBJ2-6, the complete variable domain is DARVTQTPRHKVTEMGQEVTMRCQPILGHNTVFWYRQTMMQGLELLAYFRNRAPLDDSGMPKDRFSAEMPDATLATLKIQPSEPRDSAVYFCASGPDAGGANVLTFGAGSRLTVL.